Listed below are T cell receptor beta chains from one sample, sequenced in a study of blood T cell repertoires in COVID-19. Only in-frame clones appear in the TCRdb table, and some are missing; sequencing was by immunoSEQ multiplex PCR. The table shows around 40,000 clones, with 85% to 90% occurring only once. Sequenced: peripheral blood. The origin of the receptors is a human donor in a cohort sampled during active COVID-19. Each CDR3 is given with its conserved first and last residue. A D gene is named only where the DNA matches it firmly. Part of the rows lack a size; the others show once, few, many or a class for expanded clones.

TRBD1	-	TRBV4-2	TRBJ2-7	TGTGCCAGCAGCCAGCCCGGACAGGGCATCTACGAGCAGTACTTC	CASSQPGQGIYEQYF
TRBD1	-	TRBV27	TRBJ1-2	TGTGCCAGCAGCCTCAGGCGACAGGGGATCTATGGCTACACCTTC	CASSLRRQGIYGYTF
TRBD1	-	TRBV5-1	TRBJ2-7	TGCGCCAGCAGCTTGGCCTTCCCGGGACAGGGGCGATTACCCTACGAGCAGTACTTC	CASSLAFPGQGRLPYEQYF
TRBD2	-	TRBV5-1	TRBJ2-1	TGCGCCAGCAGCACTAGCGGGGGGCCTTACAATGAGCAGTTCTTC	CASSTSGGPYNEQFF
TRBD2	-	TRBV2	TRBJ2-2	TGTGCCAGCAGCCGTGAGACTAGCCAAACCGGGGAGCTGTTTTTT	CASSRETSQTGELFF
-	-	TRBV24-1	TRBJ1-5	TGTGCCACCAGCCTCGGGGGCAATCAGCCCCAGCATTTT	CATSLGGNQPQHF
TRBD2	few	TRBV18	TRBJ2-1	TGTGCCAGCTCACTATTAGCGGGGTCCTACAATGAGCAGTTCTTC	CASSLLAGSYNEQFF
TRBD1	-	TRBV30	TRBJ2-1	TGTGCCTGGAGTACTGGGACAGAGAATGAGCAGTTCTTC	CAWSTGTENEQFF
TRBD2	-	TRBV7-3	TRBJ2-3	TGTGCCAGCAGCCTAACCGCGAGCGGGGTAGATACGCAGTATTTT	CASSLTASGVDTQYF
TRBD2	-	TRBV14	TRBJ2-5	TGTGCCAGCAGCCGCGATAGTGGCGGGGGGACCCAAGAGACCCAGTACTTC	CASSRDSGGGTQETQYF
-	once	TRBV6-2/TRBV6-3	TRBJ2-2	TGTGCCAGCAGCTTAGGGGGACCCGGGGAGCTGTTTTTT	CASSLGGPGELFF
TRBD1	-	TRBV5-6	TRBJ2-7	TGTGCCAGCATGCTTACCGGGACAGAAGCCTACGAGCAGTACTTC	CASMLTGTEAYEQYF
-	-	TRBV7-9	TRBJ1-2	TGTGCCAGCAGCTTAGCCTCCCGGGGAGGGGACGGCTATGGCTACACCTTC	CASSLASRGGDGYGYTF
-	-	TRBV25-1	TRBJ2-7	TGTGCCAGCAGTGACGACAGAACCTACGAGCAGTACTTC	CASSDDRTYEQYF
-	few	TRBV15	TRBJ1-5	TGTGCCACCACCACGGAGGTCTTTCAGCCCCAGCATTTT	CATTTEVFQPQHF
-	-	TRBV19	TRBJ2-1	TGTGCCAGTAGTCCAGGGGACGGTAGATACAATGAGCAGTTCTTC	CASSPGDGRYNEQFF
-	-	TRBV5-1	TRBJ1-3	TGCGCCAGCAGCTTTAAATTGATAGACTCTGGAAACACCATATATTTT	CASSFKLIDSGNTIYF
TRBD2	-	TRBV7-2	TRBJ2-5	TGTGCCAGCAGCTTAGGGGTGCGGGGGGGCGGTGAGACCCAGTACTTC	CASSLGVRGGGETQYF
TRBD1	-	TRBV19	TRBJ1-2	TGTGCCAGTAGCCGCCTCGACAGGGTCCCTAACTATGGCTACACCTTC	CASSRLDRVPNYGYTF
-	-	TRBV6-5	TRBJ2-2	TGTGCCAGCAGTTACTCGTGGCATTCGAACACCGGGGAGCTGTTTTTT	CASSYSWHSNTGELFF
TRBD1	-	TRBV20-1	TRBJ1-1	TGCAGTGCTAGTAGGGGGCAGGCTGAAGCTTTCTTT	CSASRGQAEAFF
TRBD2	-	TRBV7-6	TRBJ2-3	TGTGCCAGCAGCTCCGGGACTAGCGTCACAGATACGCAGTATTTT	CASSSGTSVTDTQYF
TRBD1	-	TRBV24-1	TRBJ2-5	TGTGCCACCAGTGACACTCTTCAGATAAGGGGGCGCGGGGAGACCCAGTACTTC	CATSDTLQIRGRGETQYF
TRBD2	-	TRBV9	TRBJ2-2	TGTGCCAGCAGCGCCCGCGGGGGGCCCGGGGAGCTGTTTTTT	CASSARGGPGELFF
-	-	TRBV19	TRBJ2-7	TGTGCCAGCTCCTCCCCTCCGTCGGAGCAGTACTTC	CASSSPPSEQYF
-	-	TRBV5-6	TRBJ2-7	TGTGCCAGCAGCTTGACAGGACCTCTTGGCGAGCAGTACTTC	CASSLTGPLGEQYF
TRBD1	-	TRBV7-9	TRBJ1-3	TGTGCCAGCAGTTCCCCGTTGGACAGGACTGGAAACACCATATATTTT	CASSSPLDRTGNTIYF
-	-	TRBV19	TRBJ1-4	TGTGCCAGTAGTATAGTCGGGGGGCCTACGGCAACTAATGAAAAACTGTTTTTT	CASSIVGGPTATNEKLFF
TRBD1	-	TRBV27	TRBJ2-1	TGTGCCAGCAGTTTCGTTGGGACAGGCTACAATGAGCAGTTCTTC	CASSFVGTGYNEQFF
-	once	TRBV2	TRBJ2-3	TGTGCCAGCAGTGAAGAACGGGGGAGGCAGGTAGATACGCAGTATTTT	CASSEERGRQVDTQYF
TRBD2	-	TRBV9	TRBJ2-7	TGTGCCAGCAGCGTCAGGGGGACTAGCGGGGACGAGCAGTACTTC	CASSVRGTSGDEQYF
TRBD1	-	TRBV6-6	TRBJ1-5	TGTGCCAGCAAACAGGGGTACAATCAGCCCCAGCATTTT	CASKQGYNQPQHF
-	-	TRBV19	TRBJ1-4	TGTGCCAGTAGTAAGACAGTAACTAATGAAAAACTGTTTTTT	CASSKTVTNEKLFF
TRBD2	-	TRBV7-9	TRBJ2-5	TGTGCCAGCAGCGATACCGGGACTACCCAAGAGACCCAGTACTTC	CASSDTGTTQETQYF
TRBD2	-	TRBV11-2	TRBJ2-3	TGTGCCAGCAGCTCGATACATCGGGGGGTGAGCACAGATACGCAGTATTTT	CASSSIHRGVSTDTQYF
-	-	TRBV18	TRBJ1-5	TGTGCCAGCTCACCTACGACAGATCAGCCCCAGCATTTT	CASSPTTDQPQHF
TRBD1	-	TRBV12-3/TRBV12-4	TRBJ2-7	TGTGCCAGCACCAGAGGACAGGGGGGCGAGCAGTACTTC	CASTRGQGGEQYF